A selection of T cell receptor beta chains follows, all from one sample in a study of blood T cell repertoires in COVID-19. Profiling relied on immunoSEQ multiplex PCR, and the TCRdb table lists in-frame clones only, not all of them. Of 190,000 or so clones in the sample, around 94% are singletons; the top ten hold around 0.8%. Sequencing was carried out using peripheral blood. The receptor set was obtained from a man younger than 40 with COVID-19, enrolled during active disease. Both conserved end residues are part of each CDR3. D genes are given only for firm matches. Part of the rows lack a size; the others show once, few, many or a class for expanded clones.

>TRBV19|TRBJ1-2|TRBD1|.
CASSMGQGAALGYGYTF
TGTGCCAGTAGTATGGGGCAGGGGGCTGCGTTAGGCTATGGCTACACCTTC
>TRBV2|TRBJ1-1|TRBD1|.
CASQFHQGANTEAFF
TGTGCCAGCCAATTTCATCAGGGGGCGAACACTGAAGCTTTCTTT
>TRBV6-5|TRBJ1-4|TRBD1|.
CATAGTDKPPEKLFF
TGTGCCACTGCCGGGACAGATAAGCCTCCCGAAAAACTGTTTTTT
>TRBV30|TRBJ1-3|.|.
CAWSVSGGSGNTIYF
TGTGCCTGGAGTGTATCCGGGGGATCGGGAAACACCATATATTTT
>TRBV5-1|TRBJ2-7|.|.
CASSASRGEQYF
TGCGCCAGCAGCGCGTCTAGGGGCGAGCAGTACTTC
>TRBV28|TRBJ1-5|.|.
CASSLDGNQPQHF
TGTGCCAGCAGTTTAGACGGGAATCAGCCCCAGCATTTT
>TRBV5-1|TRBJ2-5|.|.
CASSAGQPQETQYF
TGCGCCAGCAGCGCCGGACAGCCCCAAGAGACCCAGTACTTC
>TRBV4-1|TRBJ1-4|.|.
CASSQELGGTNEKLFF
TGCGCCAGCAGCCAAGAATTGGGGGGAACTAATGAAAAACTGTTTTTT
>TRBV7-3|TRBJ2-7|TRBD2|.
CASSPKTSGRYEQYF
TGTGCCAGCAGCCCTAAGACTAGCGGACGCTACGAGCAGTACTTC
>TRBV6-5|TRBJ2-5|.|.
CASSYSPRALQETQYF
TGTGCCAGCAGTTACTCTCCGCGGGCCTTACAAGAGACCCAGTACTTC
>TRBV7-9|TRBJ1-6|.|.
CASSLGGSQNNSPLHF
TGTGCCAGCAGCTTAGGAGGGAGTCAAAATAATTCACCCCTCCACTTT
>TRBV19|TRBJ2-7|.|.
CASSPRVRATYEQYF
TGTGCCAGTAGTCCCCGAGTCAGGGCTACCTACGAGCAGTACTTC
>TRBV9|TRBJ2-7|.|.
CASSVGSGDEQYF
TGTGCCAGCAGCGTAGGTTCAGGCGACGAGCAGTACTTC
>TRBV6-5|TRBJ1-4|TRBD1|.
CASSFGQGVNEKLFF
TGTGCCAGCAGTTTCGGACAGGGGGTTAATGAAAAACTGTTTTTT
>TRBV6-5|TRBJ1-1|TRBD1|few
CASSYGTGMNTEAFF
TGTGCCAGCAGTTACGGGACAGGTATGAACACTGAAGCTTTCTTT
>TRBV20-1|TRBJ1-1|TRBD1|few
CSASRDSMNTEAFF
TGCAGTGCTAGTCGGGACAGCATGAACACTGAAGCTTTCTTT
>TRBV15|TRBJ1-5|.|.
CATSRDIDQPQHF
TGTGCCACCAGCAGAGATATCGATCAGCCCCAGCATTTT
>TRBV7-3|TRBJ2-3|.|.
CASSSRSGTDTQYF
TGTGCCAGCAGCTCTCGGAGTGGGACAGATACGCAGTATTTT
>TRBV7-6|TRBJ2-1|TRBD2|.
CASSLPGLAYNEQFF
TGTGCCAGCAGCTTACCGGGACTAGCCTACAATGAGCAGTTCTTC
>TRBV19|TRBJ2-3|TRBD1|.
CASKSGTGPSTDTQYF
TGTGCCAGTAAGTCGGGGACAGGGCCCAGCACAGATACGCAGTATTTT
>TRBV7-7|TRBJ2-2|.|.
CASSLAIADGELFF
TGTGCCAGCAGCTTAGCTATAGCAGACGGGGAGCTGTTTTTT
>TRBV7-6|TRBJ2-7|TRBD1|.
CASSLGGPGQGNEQYF
TGTGCCAGCAGCTTAGGCGGACCGGGACAGGGCAACGAGCAGTACTTC
>TRBV13|TRBJ1-3|.|.
CASSLGPGAGNTIYF
TGTGCCAGCAGCTTAGGCCCGGGGGCTGGAAACACCATATATTTT
>TRBV6-1|TRBJ1-2|.|once
CASSEILYGYTF
TGTGCCAGCAGTGAAATCCTCTATGGCTACACCTTC
>TRBV5-6|TRBJ1-4|TRBD1|.
CASSLVGTVNEKLFF
TGTGCCAGCAGCTTGGTAGGGACAGTTAATGAAAAACTGTTTTTT
>TRBV19|TRBJ1-2|TRBD1|.
CASSMGQGISGYTF
TGTGCCAGTAGTATGGGACAGGGCATCTCTGGCTACACCTTC
>TRBV19|TRBJ1-4|.|.
CASSIIGEATNEKLFF
TGTGCCAGTAGTATAATCGGGGAGGCAACTAATGAAAAACTGTTTTTT
>TRBV6-5|TRBJ2-7|TRBD1|once
CASTTGQGTDEQYF
TGTGCCAGCACCACAGGACAGGGAACGGACGAGCAGTACTTC
>TRBV24-1|TRBJ2-1|.|.
CATSGSQDSYNEQFF
TGTGCCACCAGTGGGTCACAGGACTCCTACAATGAGCAGTTCTTC
>TRBV18|TRBJ1-2|.|once
CASSPPFGVDYGYTF
TGTGCCAGCTCACCACCATTCGGGGTGGACTATGGCTACACCTTC
>TRBV6-6|TRBJ2-3|TRBD1|once
CASNRGRTDTQYF
TGTGCCAGTAACAGGGGTCGCACAGATACGCAGTATTTT
>TRBV5-4|TRBJ2-1|TRBD2|.
CASTIPGRGGGNWNEQFF
TGTGCCAGCACCATACCGGGCCGGGGGGGAGGGAACTGGAATGAGCAGTTCTTC
>TRBV6-5|TRBJ1-1|.|.
CASLSFTESNTEAFF
TGTGCCAGCCTCTCCTTTACAGAGTCCAACACTGAAGCTTTCTTT
>TRBV5-4|TRBJ2-5|TRBD1|.
CASSLVQGATGETQYF
TGTGCCAGCAGCTTGGTTCAGGGGGCGACGGGAGAGACCCAGTACTTC
>TRBV7-9|TRBJ1-3|TRBD1|.
CASRPTGGNSGNTIYF
TGTGCCAGCAGACCCACAGGGGGCAACTCTGGAAACACCATATATTTT
>TRBV3-1/TRBV3-2|TRBJ1-2|.|.
CASSQSTGQGGYTF
TGTGCCAGCAGCCAGTCCACAGGGCAGGGTGGCTACACCTTC
>TRBV5-6|TRBJ1-2|TRBD1|.
CASSFPGQGPFYGYTF
TGTGCCAGCAGCTTTCCGGGACAGGGGCCGTTCTATGGCTACACCTTC
>TRBV5-5|TRBJ1-5|.|.
CASSLEQGRNQPQHF
TGTGCCAGCAGCTTGGAGCAGGGGCGGAATCAGCCCCAGCATTTT
>TRBV2|TRBJ1-1|.|.
CATNGGLNTEAFF
TGTGCCACGAACGGGGGACTGAACACTGAAGCTTTCTTT
>TRBV5-1|TRBJ2-3|TRBD1|.
CASSLGDSPGTDTQYF
TGCGCCAGCAGCTTGGGGGACAGTCCCGGCACAGATACGCAGTATTTT
>TRBV5-1|TRBJ2-5|TRBD1|.
CASSLSTGVETQYF
TGCGCCAGCAGCTTGTCGACAGGGGTTGAGACCCAGTACTTC
>TRBV4-2|TRBJ2-1|.|.
CASSPQGYNEQFF
TGTGCCAGCAGCCCACAGGGTTACAATGAGCAGTTCTTC
>TRBV5-1|TRBJ2-7|TRBD2|few
CASSGGLVYEQYF
TGCGCCAGCAGCGGGGGACTAGTCTACGAGCAGTACTTC
>TRBV12-3/TRBV12-4|TRBJ2-7|.|.
CASRTGPYEQYF
TGTGCCAGCAGGACAGGTCCCTACGAGCAGTACTTC
>TRBV4-1|TRBJ2-1|.|.
CASSQDEEYSYNEQFF
TGCGCCAGCAGCCAAGATGAAGAGTACTCCTACAATGAGCAGTTCTTC
>TRBV7-3|TRBJ2-6|TRBD2|.
CASSQTSGSSGANVLTF
TGTGCCAGCAGCCAGACTAGCGGTAGCTCTGGGGCCAACGTCCTGACTTTC
>TRBV11-2|TRBJ1-3|.|.
CASSLAGAGNTIYF
TGTGCCAGCAGCTTAGCGGGGGCTGGAAACACCATATATTTT
>TRBV3-1/TRBV3-2|TRBJ1-2|TRBD1|.
CASSQRTGTGGYGYTF
TGTGCCAGCAGCCAGCGAACCGGGACAGGGGGATATGGCTACACCTTC
>TRBV18|TRBJ1-4|.|.
CASSSTGNGDNEKLFF
TGTGCCAGCTCATCTACAGGGAACGGAGATAATGAAAAACTGTTTTTT
>TRBV9|TRBJ1-2|TRBD1|.
CASSVGPGGSGYTF
TGTGCCAGCAGCGTAGGACCAGGGGGCAGTGGCTACACCTTC
>TRBV6-5|TRBJ1-2|TRBD1|.
CASSYAGTGVFGYTF
TGTGCCAGCAGTTACGCGGGGACAGGGGTGTTCGGCTACACCTTC
>TRBV5-1|TRBJ1-2|.|.
CASSLGQLDSNYGYTF
TGCGCCAGCAGCTTGGGACAACTAGACTCTAACTATGGCTACACCTTC
>TRBV5-1|TRBJ1-2|TRBD1|.
CASSLGGTGLGYTF
TGCGCCAGCAGCTTGGGGGGGACAGGGCTTGGCTACACCTTC
>TRBV29-1|TRBJ2-7|.|few
CSVRDYEQYF
TGCAGCGTCCGGGACTACGAGCAGTACTTC
>TRBV10-3|TRBJ2-6|TRBD1|.
CAISERAGGTGANVLTF
TGTGCCATCAGTGAGCGGGCAGGGGGAACTGGGGCCAACGTCCTGACTTTC
>TRBV29-1|TRBJ1-4|TRBD1|.
CSVELGQGGAKLFF
TGCAGCGTTGAATTAGGACAGGGTGGGGCAAAACTGTTTTTT
>TRBV5-4|TRBJ1-3|.|once
CASRVIRVSGNTIYF
TGTGCCAGCAGGGTGATCAGGGTTTCTGGAAACACCATATATTTT